The source of this T cell receptor beta chain is a study of cytomegalovirus exposure and HLA in healthy donors. Study-wide results and limits: Segments of the TCR beta V type were, in most cases, productive about 90% or about 30% of the time in an earlier analysis. Being indistinguishable, some V segments were excluded, TRBV6-2 and TRBV6-3 among them. In vitro assays verified that three CMV-associated chains recognized CMV antigens specifically. The study found most TCR sequences rare, yet found some public TCRs in many donors.

The CDR3 has 13 residues. From germline, CDR1 is GTSNPN and CDR2 SVGIG (reference sequence). V was pared by 1 base and J by 3 bases, with 8 bases between. This PCR relied on a set of 60 Vbeta primers and 13 Jbeta primers. Using immunoSEQ multiplex PCR, the repertoire was profiled, and TCRdb retains in-frame clones only, with some absent. The data show 110,000 to 150,000 clones, over 65% seen once. With respect to this clone: Its antigen is as yet unknown.

Sequencing was performed on PBMCs. The chain recombines TRBV30 with TRBJ2-3; maybe TRBD1 (5 bases). The receptor comes from a man between 18 and 29 years old in good health and CMV-seropositive. The CDR3 nucleotides read TGTGCCTGGAGTGGGAAGGGGACAGATACGCAGTATTTT. Translating it yields CAWSGKGTDTQYF.